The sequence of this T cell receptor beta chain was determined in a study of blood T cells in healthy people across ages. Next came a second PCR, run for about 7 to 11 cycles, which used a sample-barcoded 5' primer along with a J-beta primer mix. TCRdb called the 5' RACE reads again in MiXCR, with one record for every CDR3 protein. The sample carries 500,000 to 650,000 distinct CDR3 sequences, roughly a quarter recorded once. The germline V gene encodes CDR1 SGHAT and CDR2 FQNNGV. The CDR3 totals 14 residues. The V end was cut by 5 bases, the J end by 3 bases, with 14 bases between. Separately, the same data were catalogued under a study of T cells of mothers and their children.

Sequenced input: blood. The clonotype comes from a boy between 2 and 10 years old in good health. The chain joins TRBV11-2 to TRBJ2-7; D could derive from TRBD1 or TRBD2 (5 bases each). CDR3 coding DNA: TGTGCCAGCAGCCCCGGGGCGAGGGACTACGAGCAGTACTTC. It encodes CASSPGARDYEQYF.